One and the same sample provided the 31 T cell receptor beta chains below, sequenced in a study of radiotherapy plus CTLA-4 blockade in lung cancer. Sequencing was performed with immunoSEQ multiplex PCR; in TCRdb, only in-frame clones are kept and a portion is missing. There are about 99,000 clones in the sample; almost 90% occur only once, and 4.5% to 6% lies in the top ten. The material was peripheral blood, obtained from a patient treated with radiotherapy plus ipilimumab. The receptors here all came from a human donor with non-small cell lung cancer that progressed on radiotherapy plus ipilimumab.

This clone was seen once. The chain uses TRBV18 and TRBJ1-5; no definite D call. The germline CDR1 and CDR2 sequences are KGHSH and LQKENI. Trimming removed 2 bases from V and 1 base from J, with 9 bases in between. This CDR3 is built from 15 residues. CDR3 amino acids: CASSPDFNSNQPQHF. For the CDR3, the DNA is TGTGCCAGCTCACCAGACTTTAACAGCAATCAGCCCCAGCATTTT.

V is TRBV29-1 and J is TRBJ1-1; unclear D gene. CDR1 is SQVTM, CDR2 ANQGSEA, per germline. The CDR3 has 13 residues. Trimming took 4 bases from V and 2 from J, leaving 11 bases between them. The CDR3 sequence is CSVVSDQNTEAFF. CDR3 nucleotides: TGCAGCGTTGTTTCTGACCAAAACACTGAAGCTTTCTTT.

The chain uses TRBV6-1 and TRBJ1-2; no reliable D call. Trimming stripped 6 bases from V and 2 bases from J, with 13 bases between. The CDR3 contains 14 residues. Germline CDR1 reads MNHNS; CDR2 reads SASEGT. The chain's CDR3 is CASSRQDRNYGYTF. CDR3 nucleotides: TGTGCCAGCAGCCGACAAGACCGAAACTATGGCTACACCTTC.

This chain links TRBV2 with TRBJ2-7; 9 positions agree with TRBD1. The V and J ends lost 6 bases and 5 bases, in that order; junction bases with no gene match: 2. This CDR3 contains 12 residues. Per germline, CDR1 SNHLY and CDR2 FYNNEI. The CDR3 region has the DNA TGTGCCAGCAGCGGACAGGGGAACGAGCAGTACTTC. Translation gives CASSGQGNEQYF.

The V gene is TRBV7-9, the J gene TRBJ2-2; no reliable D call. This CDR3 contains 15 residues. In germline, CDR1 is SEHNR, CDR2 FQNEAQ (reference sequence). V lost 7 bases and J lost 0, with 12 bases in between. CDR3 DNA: TGTGCCAGCAATAGCTACCCATCGAACACCGGGGAGCTGTTTTTT. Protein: CASNSYPSNTGELFF.

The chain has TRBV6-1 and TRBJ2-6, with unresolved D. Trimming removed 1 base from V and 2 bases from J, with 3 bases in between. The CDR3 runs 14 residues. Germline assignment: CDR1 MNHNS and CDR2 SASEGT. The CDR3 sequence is CASSEVPGANVLTF. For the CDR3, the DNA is TGTGCCAGCAGTGAAGTACCTGGGGCCAACGTCCTGACTTTC.

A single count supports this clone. Written as DNA, the CDR3 is TGCGCCAGCAGCTTGTGGGAACCTGCCTACAGGGTAAGCACTGAAGCTTTCTTT. It yields the protein CASSLWEPAYRVSTEAFF. The chain uses TRBV5-1 and TRBJ1-1, with a possible D match to TRBD1 (6 bases). This CDR3 has 18 amino acids. CDR1 and CDR2 (germline): SGHRS, YFSETQ. V gave up 1 base and J gave up 4 bases, with 23 bases separating them. Full variable domain (missing parts from reference TRBV5-1 and TRBJ1-1): KAGVTQTPRYLIKTRGQQVTLSCSPISGHRSVSWYQQTPGQGLQFLFEYFSETQRNKGNFPGRFSGRQFSNSRSEMNVSTLELGDSALYLCASSLWEPAYRVSTEAFFGQGTRLTVV.

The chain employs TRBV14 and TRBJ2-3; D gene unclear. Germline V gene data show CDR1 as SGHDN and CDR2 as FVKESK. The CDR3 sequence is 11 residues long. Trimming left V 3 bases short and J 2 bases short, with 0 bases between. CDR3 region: CASSHTDTQYF. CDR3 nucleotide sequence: TGTGCCAGCAGCCACACAGATACGCAGTATTTT.

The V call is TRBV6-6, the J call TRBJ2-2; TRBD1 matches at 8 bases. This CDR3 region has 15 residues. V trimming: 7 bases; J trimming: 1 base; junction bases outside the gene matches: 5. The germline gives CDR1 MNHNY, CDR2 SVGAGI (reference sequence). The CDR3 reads CASKTGTGNTGELFF. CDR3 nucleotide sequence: TGTGCCAGCAAAACTGGGACAGGGAACACCGGGGAGCTGTTTTTT.

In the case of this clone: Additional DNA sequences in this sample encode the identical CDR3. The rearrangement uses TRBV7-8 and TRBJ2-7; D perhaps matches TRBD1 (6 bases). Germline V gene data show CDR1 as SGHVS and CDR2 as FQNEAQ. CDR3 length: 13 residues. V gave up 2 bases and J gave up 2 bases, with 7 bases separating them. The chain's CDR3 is CASSLTGTYEQYF. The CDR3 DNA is TGTGCCAGCAGCTTAACAGGGACCTACGAGCAGTACTTC.

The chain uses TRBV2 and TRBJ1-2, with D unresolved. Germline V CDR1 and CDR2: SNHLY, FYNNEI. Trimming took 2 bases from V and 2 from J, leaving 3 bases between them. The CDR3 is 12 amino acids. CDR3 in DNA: TGTGCCAGCAGTGAACAGAACTATGGCTACACCTTC. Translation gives CASSEQNYGYTF. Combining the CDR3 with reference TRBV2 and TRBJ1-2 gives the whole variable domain EPEVTQTPSHQVTQMGQEVILRCVPISNHLYFYWYRQILGQKVEFLVSFYNNEISEKSEIFDDQFSVERPDGSNFTLKIRSTKLEDSAMYFCASSEQNYGYTFGSGTRLTVV.

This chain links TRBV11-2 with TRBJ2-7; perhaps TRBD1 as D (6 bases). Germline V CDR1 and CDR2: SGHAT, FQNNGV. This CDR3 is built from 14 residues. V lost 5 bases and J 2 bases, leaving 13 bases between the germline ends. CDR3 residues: CASSPTGTTYEQYF. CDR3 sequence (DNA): TGTGCCAGCAGCCCTACAGGGACCACCTACGAGCAGTACTTC.

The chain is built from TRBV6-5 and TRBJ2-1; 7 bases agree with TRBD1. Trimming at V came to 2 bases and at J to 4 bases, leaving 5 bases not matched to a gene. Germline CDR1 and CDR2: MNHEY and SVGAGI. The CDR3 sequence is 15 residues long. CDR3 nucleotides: TGTGCCAGCAGTTACGAAAGGGGGCGGTACAATGAGCAGTTCTTC. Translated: CASSYERGRYNEQFF.

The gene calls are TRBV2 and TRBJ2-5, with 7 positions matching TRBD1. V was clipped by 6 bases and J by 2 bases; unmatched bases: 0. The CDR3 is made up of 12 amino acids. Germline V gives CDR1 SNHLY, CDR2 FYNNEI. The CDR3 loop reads CASRGQQETQYF. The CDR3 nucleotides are TGTGCCAGCAGGGGACAGCAAGAGACCCAGTACTTC.

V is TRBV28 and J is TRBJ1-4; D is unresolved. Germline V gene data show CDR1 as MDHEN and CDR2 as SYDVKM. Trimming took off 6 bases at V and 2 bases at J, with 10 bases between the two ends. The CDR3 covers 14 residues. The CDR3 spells CASRTGPTNEKLFF. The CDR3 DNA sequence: TGTGCCAGCAGGACTGGGCCCACTAATGAAAAACTGTTTTTT.

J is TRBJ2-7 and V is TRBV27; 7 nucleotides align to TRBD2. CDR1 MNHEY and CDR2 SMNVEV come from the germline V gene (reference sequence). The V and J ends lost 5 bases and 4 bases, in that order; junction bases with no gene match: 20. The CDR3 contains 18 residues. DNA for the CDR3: TGTGCCAGCAGTCCCCAAACCCTGATGGCGGGAGTGTTGTACGAGCAGTACTTC. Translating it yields CASSPQTLMAGVLYEQYF.

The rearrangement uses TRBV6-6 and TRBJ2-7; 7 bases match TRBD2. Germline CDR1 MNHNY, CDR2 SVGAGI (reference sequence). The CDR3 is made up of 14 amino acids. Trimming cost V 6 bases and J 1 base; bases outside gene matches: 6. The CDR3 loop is CASSLTSLSYEQYF. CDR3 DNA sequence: TGTGCCAGCAGCCTGACTAGCCTTTCCTACGAGCAGTACTTC.

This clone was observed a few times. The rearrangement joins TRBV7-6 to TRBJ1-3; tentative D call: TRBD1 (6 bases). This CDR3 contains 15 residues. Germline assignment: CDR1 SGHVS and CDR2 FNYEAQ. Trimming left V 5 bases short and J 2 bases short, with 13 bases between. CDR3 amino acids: CASSLGAGAGNTIYF. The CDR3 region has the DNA TGTGCCAGCAGCCTGGGGGCAGGGGCTGGAAACACCATATATTTT.

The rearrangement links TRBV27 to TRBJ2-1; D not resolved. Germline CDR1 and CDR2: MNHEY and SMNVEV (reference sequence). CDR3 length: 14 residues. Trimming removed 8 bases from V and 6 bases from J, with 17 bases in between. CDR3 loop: CASRRAGVGNEQFF. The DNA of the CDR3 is TGTGCCAGCCGAAGGGCTGGGGTGGGCAATGAGCAGTTCTTC.

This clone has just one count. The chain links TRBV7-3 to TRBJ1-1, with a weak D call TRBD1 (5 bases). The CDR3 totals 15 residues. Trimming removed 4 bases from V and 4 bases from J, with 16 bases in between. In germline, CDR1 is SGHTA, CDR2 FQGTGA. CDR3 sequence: CASSSQPTVPTEAFF. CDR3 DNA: TGTGCCAGCAGCTCCCAACCGACAGTACCCACTGAAGCTTTCTTT.

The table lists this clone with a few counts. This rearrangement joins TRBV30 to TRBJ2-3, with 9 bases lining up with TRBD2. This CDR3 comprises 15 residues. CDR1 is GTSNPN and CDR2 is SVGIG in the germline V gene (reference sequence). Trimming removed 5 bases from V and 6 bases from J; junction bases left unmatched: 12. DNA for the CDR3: TGTGCCTGGGCCCAGGGGAGCGGGAGGTGGGATACGCAGTATTTT. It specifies CAWAQGSGRWDTQYF.

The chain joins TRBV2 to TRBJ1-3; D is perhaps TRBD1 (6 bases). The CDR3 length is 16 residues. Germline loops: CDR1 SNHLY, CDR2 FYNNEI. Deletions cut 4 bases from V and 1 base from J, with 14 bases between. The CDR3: CASSAIGGQSGNTIYF. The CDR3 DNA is TGTGCCAGCAGTGCCATTGGCGGACAGTCTGGAAACACCATATATTTT.

CDR3 region: CASSETEEGRSGYTF. The CDR3 nucleotides read TGTGCCAGCAGTGAAACTGAGGAGGGGCGGAGTGGCTACACCTTC. This sequence joins TRBV2 and TRBJ1-2, with D possibly matching TRBD1 (5 bases). V gave up 2 bases and J gave up 7 bases, with 17 bases separating them. This CDR3 comprises 15 residues. Germline CDR1 SNHLY, CDR2 FYNNEI.

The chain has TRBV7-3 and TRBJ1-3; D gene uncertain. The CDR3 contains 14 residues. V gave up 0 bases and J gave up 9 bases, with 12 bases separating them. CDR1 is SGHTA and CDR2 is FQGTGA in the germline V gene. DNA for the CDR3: TGTGCCAGCAGCTTAACAGGGTCCGGTAGCACCATATATTTT. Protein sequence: CASSLTGSGSTIYF.

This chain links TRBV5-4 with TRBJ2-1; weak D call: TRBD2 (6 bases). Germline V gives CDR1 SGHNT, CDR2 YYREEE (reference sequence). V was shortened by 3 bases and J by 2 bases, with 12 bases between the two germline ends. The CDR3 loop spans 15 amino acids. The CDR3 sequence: CASSSTGTAYNEQFF. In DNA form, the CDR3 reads TGTGCCAGCAGCTCCACCGGGACTGCCTACAATGAGCAGTTCTTC. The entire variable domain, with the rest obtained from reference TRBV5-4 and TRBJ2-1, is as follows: ETGVTQSPTHLIKTRGQQVTLRCSSQSGHNTVSWYQQALGQGPQFIFQYYREEENGRGNFPPRFSGLQFPNYSSELNVNALELDDSALYLCASSSTGTAYNEQFFGPGTRLTVL.

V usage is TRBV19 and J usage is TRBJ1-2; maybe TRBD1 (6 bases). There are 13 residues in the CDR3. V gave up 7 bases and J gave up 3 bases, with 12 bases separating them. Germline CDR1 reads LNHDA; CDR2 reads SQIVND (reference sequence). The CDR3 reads CASTVDSYYGYTF. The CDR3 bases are TGTGCCAGTACCGTGGACAGCTACTATGGCTACACCTTC.

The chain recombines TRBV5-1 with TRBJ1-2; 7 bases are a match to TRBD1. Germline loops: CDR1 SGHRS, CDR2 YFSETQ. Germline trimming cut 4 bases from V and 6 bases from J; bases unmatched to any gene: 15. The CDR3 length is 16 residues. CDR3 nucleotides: TGCGCCAGCAGCCCAAAGGGACAGCCCCCCCGAAATGGCTACACCTTC. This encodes CASSPKGQPPRNGYTF.

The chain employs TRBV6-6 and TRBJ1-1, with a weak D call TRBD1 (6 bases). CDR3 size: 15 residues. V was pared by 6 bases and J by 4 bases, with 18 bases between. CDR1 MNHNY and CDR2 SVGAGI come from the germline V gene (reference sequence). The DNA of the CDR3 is TGTGCCAGCAGGGCTACCGGGACATTTGTCACTGAAGCTTTCTTT. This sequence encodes CASRATGTFVTEAFF.

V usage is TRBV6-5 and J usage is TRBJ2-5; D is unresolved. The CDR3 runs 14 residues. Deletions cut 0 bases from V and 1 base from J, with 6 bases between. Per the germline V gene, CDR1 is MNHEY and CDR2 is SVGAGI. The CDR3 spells CASSYSSTQETQYF. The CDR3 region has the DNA TGTGCCAGCAGTTACTCCTCGACCCAAGAGACCCAGTACTTC.

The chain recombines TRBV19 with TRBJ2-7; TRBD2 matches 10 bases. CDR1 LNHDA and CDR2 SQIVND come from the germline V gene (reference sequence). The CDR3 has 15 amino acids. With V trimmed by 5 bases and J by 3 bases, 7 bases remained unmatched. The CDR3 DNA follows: TGTGCCAGTAGTGCCGAGACTAGCGGGTTCTACGAGCAGTACTTC. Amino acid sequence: CASSAETSGFYEQYF. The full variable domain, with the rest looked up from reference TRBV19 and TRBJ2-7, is DGGITQSPKYLFRKEGQNVTLSCEQNLNHDAMYWYRQDPGQGLRLIYYSQIVNDFQKGDIAEGYSVSREKKESFPLTVTSAQKNPTAFYLCASSAETSGFYEQYFGPGTRLTVT.

The CDR3 nucleotides read TGTGCCAGCTTGAGAAGACGCGACAGCAACACTGAAGCTTTCTTT. This translates into CASLRRRDSNTEAFF. The rearrangement uses TRBV6-1 and TRBJ1-1; tentative D call: TRBD1 (5 bases). Germline V gene data show CDR1 as MNHNS and CDR2 as SASEGT. The CDR3 has 15 amino acids. V lost 8 bases to trimming and J lost 2 bases, with 18 bases between them.